Sequencing of this T cell receptor beta chain was carried out in a study of CD8 T cells in ankylosing spondylitis. Study-level results: Disease-linked clones were CD8+ and relatively rare in peripheral blood.

This clonotype came up many times. Its specificity is not known. Via MiXCR, TCRdb re-called the 5' RACE reads, giving one row per CDR3 protein. The table includes some 130,000 distinct CDR3 sequences, around 10% detected once. The CDR3 totals 12 residues. V gave up 1 base and J gave up 8 bases, with 6 bases separating them. Sequencing was carried out using blood, either unsorted or a sorted T cell fraction (not recorded which). This chain joins TRBV12-3 or TRBV12-4 and TRBJ2-1, with D hard to call. This receptor was identified in a female donor with ankylosing spondylitis or in good health (not recorded which). This CDR3 is CASSLVGYEQFF. The CDR3 DNA is TGTGCCAGCAGTTTAGTGGGGTATGAGCAGTTCTTC.